The entry below describes one T cell receptor beta chain. The antigen is unknown. The data were obtained in a study of T-cell memory formation after mild COVID-19. TCRdb reprocessed the 5' RACE reads via MiXCR and lists one record per CDR3 protein. The profile shows about half a million distinct CDR3 sequences, roughly 18% of them singletons. Overall study results and limits: A second wave expanding day 15 to 37 was CD4+-biased; contracting clones were balanced.

The TCR was taken from an adult woman who had mild COVID-19 (a few samples of this study predate the infection). Cell type and time point are not known. The sample consisted of PBMCs or a T cell subset sorted from them (not recorded which).

DNA for the CDR3: TGTGCCAGCAGTTTAGCAGGGGGGAGCACTGAAGCTTTCTTT. Protein sequence: CASSLAGGSTEAFF. V and J are TRBV12-3 or TRBV12-4 and TRBJ1-1; TRBD1 is a possible D gene (6 bases). The CDR3 has 14 amino acids. Trimming took off 0 bases at V and 4 bases at J, with 9 bases between the two ends.